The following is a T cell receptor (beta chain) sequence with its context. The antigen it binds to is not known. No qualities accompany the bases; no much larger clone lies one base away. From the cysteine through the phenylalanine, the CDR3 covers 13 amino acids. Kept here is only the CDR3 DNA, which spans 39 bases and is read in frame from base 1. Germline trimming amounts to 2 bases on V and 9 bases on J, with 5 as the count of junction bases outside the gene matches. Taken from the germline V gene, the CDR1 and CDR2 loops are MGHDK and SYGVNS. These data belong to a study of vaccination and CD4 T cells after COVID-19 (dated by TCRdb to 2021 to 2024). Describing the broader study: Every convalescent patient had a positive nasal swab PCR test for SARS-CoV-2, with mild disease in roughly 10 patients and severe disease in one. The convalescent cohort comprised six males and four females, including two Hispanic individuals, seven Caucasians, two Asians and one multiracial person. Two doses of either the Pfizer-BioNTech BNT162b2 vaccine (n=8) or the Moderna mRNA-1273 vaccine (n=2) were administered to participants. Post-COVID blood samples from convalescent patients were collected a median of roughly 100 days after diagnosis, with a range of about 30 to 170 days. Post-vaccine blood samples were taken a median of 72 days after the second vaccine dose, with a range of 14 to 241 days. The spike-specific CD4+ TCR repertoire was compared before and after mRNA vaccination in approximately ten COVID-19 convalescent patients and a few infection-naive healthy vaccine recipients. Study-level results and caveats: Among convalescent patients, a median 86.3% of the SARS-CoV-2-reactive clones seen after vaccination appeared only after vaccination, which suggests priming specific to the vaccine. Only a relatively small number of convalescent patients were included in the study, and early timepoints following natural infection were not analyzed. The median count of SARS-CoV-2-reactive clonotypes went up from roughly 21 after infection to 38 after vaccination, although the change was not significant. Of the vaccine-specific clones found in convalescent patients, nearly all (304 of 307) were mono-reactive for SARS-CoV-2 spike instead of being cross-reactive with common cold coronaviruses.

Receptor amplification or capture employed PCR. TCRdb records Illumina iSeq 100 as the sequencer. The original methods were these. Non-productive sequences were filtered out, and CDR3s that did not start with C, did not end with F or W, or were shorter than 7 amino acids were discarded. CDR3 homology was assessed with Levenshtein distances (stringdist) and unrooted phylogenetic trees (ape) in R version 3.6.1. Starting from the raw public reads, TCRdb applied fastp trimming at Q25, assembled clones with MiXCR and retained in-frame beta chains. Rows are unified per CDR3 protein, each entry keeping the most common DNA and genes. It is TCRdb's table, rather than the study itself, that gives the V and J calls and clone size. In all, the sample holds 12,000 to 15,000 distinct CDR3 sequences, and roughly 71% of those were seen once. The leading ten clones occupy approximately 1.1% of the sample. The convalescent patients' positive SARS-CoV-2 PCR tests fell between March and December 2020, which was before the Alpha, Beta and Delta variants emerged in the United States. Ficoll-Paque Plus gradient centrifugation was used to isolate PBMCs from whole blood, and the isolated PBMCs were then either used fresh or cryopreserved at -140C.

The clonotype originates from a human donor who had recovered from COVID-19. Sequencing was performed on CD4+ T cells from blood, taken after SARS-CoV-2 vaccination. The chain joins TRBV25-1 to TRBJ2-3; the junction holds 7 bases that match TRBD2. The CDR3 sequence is CASSERTRLTQYF. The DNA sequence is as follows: TGTGCCAGCAGTGAACGGACTAGGTTAACGCAGTATTTT.